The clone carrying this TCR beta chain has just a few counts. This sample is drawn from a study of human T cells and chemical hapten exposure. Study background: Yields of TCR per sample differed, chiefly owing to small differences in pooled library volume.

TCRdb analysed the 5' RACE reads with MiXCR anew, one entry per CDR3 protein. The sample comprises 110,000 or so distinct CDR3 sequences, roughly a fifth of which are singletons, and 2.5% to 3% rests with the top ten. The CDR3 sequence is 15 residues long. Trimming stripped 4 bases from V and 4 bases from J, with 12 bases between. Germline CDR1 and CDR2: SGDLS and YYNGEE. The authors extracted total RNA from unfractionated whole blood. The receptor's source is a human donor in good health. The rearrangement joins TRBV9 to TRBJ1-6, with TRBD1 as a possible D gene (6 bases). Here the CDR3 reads CASSSADSYNSPLHF. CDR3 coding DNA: TGTGCCAGCAGCTCGGCGGACAGTTATAATTCACCCCTCCACTTT.